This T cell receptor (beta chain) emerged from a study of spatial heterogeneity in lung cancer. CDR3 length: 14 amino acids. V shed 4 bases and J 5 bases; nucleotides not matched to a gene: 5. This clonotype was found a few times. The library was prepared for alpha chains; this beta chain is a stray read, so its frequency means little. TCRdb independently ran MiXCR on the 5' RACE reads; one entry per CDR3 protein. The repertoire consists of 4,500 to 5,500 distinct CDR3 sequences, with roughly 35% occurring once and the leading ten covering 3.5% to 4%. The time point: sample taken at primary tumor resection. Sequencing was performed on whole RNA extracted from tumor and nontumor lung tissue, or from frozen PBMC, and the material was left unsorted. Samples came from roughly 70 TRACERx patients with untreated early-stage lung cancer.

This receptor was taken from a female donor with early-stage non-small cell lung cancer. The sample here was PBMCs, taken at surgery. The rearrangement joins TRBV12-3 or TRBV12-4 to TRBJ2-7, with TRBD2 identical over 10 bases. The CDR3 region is CASSSERGGHEQYF. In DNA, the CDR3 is TGTGCCAGCAGTTCGGAGCGGGGGGGCCACGAGCAGTACTTC.